These 2 T cell receptor beta chains were sequenced from one sample in a study of control samples from healthy donors and cancer patients. Sequencing was performed with immunoSEQ multiplex PCR; in TCRdb, only in-frame clones are kept and a portion is missing. The sample includes about 170,000 clones, roughly 90% of them seen just once. The material sequenced was blood. The source is a young man in good health.

The chain joins TRBV7-9 to TRBJ2-7, with D possibly TRBD1 on 6 matching bases. This CDR3 has 15 residues. The germline V and J ends were trimmed by 5 bases and 3 bases, with 17 bases remaining between them. Germline CDR1 and CDR2: SEHNR and FQNEAQ (reference sequence). CDR3 nucleotides: TGTGCCAGCAGCCAACCCCGGGGCAGGGGCTACGAGCAGTACTTC. This translates into CASSQPRGRGYEQYF.

V and J are TRBV7-8 and TRBJ1-5, with 7 nucleotides matching TRBD1. CDR3 length: 16 amino acids. Germline V CDR1 and CDR2: SGHVS, FQNEAQ. Germline trimming cut 1 base from V and 0 bases from J; bases unmatched to any gene: 3. The CDR3 bases are TGTGCCAGCAGCTTAGACAGGGGCTATAGCAATCAGCCCCAGCATTTT. Amino acids: CASSLDRGYSNQPQHF.